This T cell receptor beta chain stems from a study of T cell responses to AZD1222 COVID-19 vaccine. Germline CDR1 LNHNV, CDR2 YYDKDF (reference sequence). V shed 3 bases and J 7 bases; nucleotides not matched to a gene: 5. The CDR3 is made up of 15 amino acids. General study points: Breadth and depth of Spike-specific TCRs rose after two AZD1222 doses. Seropositive AZD1222 recipients at baseline numbered only 5 to 7.

The data were produced by immunoSEQ multiplex PCR, yet TCRdb's version contains in-frame clones alone and is incomplete. This table holds tens of thousands of clones, around 86% found once. For this clone: Its antigen is undetermined.

The rearrangement links TRBV15 to TRBJ2-1; 11 bases are a match to TRBD1. The starting material was peripheral blood, obtained on day 0 of AZD1222 vaccination. The TCR sequence derives from an adult in good health. CDR3 residues: CATSRDRGLGNEQFF. The CDR3 nucleotides read TGTGCCACCAGCAGGGACAGGGGGCTAGGGAATGAGCAGTTCTTC.